What follows are 13 T cell receptor beta chains derived from one specimen sequenced in a study of metastatic and nonmetastatic thyroid tumors. TCRdb re-analyzed the PCR reads through MiXCR. The table has roughly 34,000 clones, roughly a third seen once. The entire patient cohort was treatment-naive prior to thyroid surgery. Sequencing was done on a sample of tumor tissue. These receptors came from a female donor with papillary thyroid cancer or a benign thyroid nodule (not recorded which). Some clones in this sample may be carry-over from other donors' samples.

The J gene is TRBJ2-3, the V gene TRBV5-1; 11 bases are shared with TRBD2. This CDR3 is 16 amino acids long. CDR1 is SGHRS, CDR2 YFSETQ, per germline. V shed 4 bases, J shed 2 bases, and the junction held 6 bases outside the gene matches. The CDR3 sequence is CASSHALAGATDTQYF. As DNA, the CDR3 is TGCGCCAGCAGCCACGCACTAGCGGGAGCCACAGATACGCAGTATTTT.

This clone was seen only once. The chain joins TRBV12-3 or TRBV12-4 to TRBJ1-1, with D maybe TRBD1 (5 bases). This CDR3 comprises 14 residues. Trimming removed 5 bases at V and 1 base at J, with 11 bases between. The CDR3 DNA reads TGTGCCAGCAGTGCGGGACGGGAGAACACTGAAGCTTTCTTT. Translating it yields CASSAGRENTEAFF.

This clone was observed a few times. The chain links TRBV6-1 to TRBJ2-7; no clear D gene. The germline V and J ends were trimmed by 6 bases and 2 bases, with 11 bases remaining between them. Germline assignment: CDR1 MNHNS and CDR2 SASEGT. The CDR3 runs to 13 residues. The CDR3 loop is CASSPSATYEQYF. The CDR3 bases are TGTGCCAGCAGCCCAAGCGCTACCTACGAGCAGTACTTC.

This clone was seen more than once but under ten times. V and J are TRBV4-2 and TRBJ2-1, with 11 nucleotides matching TRBD2. V shed 3 bases and J 8 bases; nucleotides not matched to a gene: 18. The V gene's germline CDR1 is LGHNA and CDR2 YNFKEQ. The CDR3 is 19 residues long. For the CDR3, the DNA is TGTGCCAGCAGCCATGGGACTAGCGGTCCCTACCACGTCCCCGATGAGCAGTTCTTC. Protein product: CASSHGTSGPYHVPDEQFF.

The V and J genes are TRBV7-3 and TRBJ2-2; no clear D gene. The CDR3 extends over 14 amino acids. V lost 0 bases and J lost 5, with 7 bases in between. Germline-derived CDR1 and CDR2 are SGHTA and FQGTGA. The CDR3 region has the DNA TGTGCCAGCAGCTTAACGCCGAGAACCGGGGAGCTGTTTTTT. It translates to CASSLTPRTGELFF. Full variable domain (rest looked up from reference TRBV7-3 and TRBJ2-2): GAGVSQTPSNKVTEKGKYVELRCDPISGHTALYWYRQSLGQGPEFLIYFQGTGAADDSGLPNDRFFAVRPEGSVSTLKIQRTERGDSAVYLCASSLTPRTGELFFGEGSRLTVL.

There are a few counts of this clone. V usage is TRBV6-1 and J usage is TRBJ2-3, with 9 bases matching TRBD2. Germline V lookup: CDR1 MNHNS, CDR2 SASEGT. This CDR3 spans 16 amino acids. J was trimmed by 3 bases and V by 5 bases; bases with no gene match: 9. The CDR3 bases are TGTGCCAGCAGTCAAGGTCCGGGACTAGCTACAGATACGCAGTATTTT. Translation gives CASSQGPGLATDTQYF.

The J gene is TRBJ1-6, the V gene TRBV5-1, with D possibly matching TRBD1 (5 bases). Between the trimmed V and J ends, which lost 0 bases and 8 bases, there was a span of 12 bases. Germline V gene lookup returns CDR1 SGHRS and CDR2 YFSETQ. The CDR3 is 15 amino acids. In DNA form, the CDR3 reads TGCGCCAGCAGCTTGGCCGGGACTTTTGATTCACCCCTCCACTTT. Amino acid sequence: CASSLAGTFDSPLHF.

The chain links TRBV11-2 to TRBJ2-2, with D possibly being TRBD2 (6 bases). The CDR3 runs 15 residues. V lost 5 bases and J 1 base, leaving 11 bases between the germline ends. Germline CDR1 SGHAT, CDR2 FQNNGV. The CDR3 protein is CASSPRDWNTGELFF. CDR3 in DNA: TGTGCCAGCAGCCCCCGGGACTGGAACACCGGGGAGCTGTTTTTT. The full variable domain, its missing parts supplied by reference TRBV11-2 and TRBJ2-2, is EAGVAQSPRYKIIEKRQSVAFWCNPISGHATLYWYQQILGQGPKLLIQFQNNGVVDDSQLPKDRFSAERLKGVDSTLKIQPAKLEDSAVYLCASSPRDWNTGELFFGEGSRLTVL.

This clone was observed a few times. The J gene is TRBJ1-1, the V gene TRBV6-1; maybe TRBD1 (5 bases). Germline CDR1 and CDR2: MNHNS and SASEGT. V gave up 2 bases and J gave up 5 bases, with 12 bases separating them. The CDR3 is 14 residues long. The CDR3 here is CASSEKPGGTEAFF. The CDR3 bases are TGTGCCAGCAGTGAAAAACCTGGGGGGACTGAAGCTTTCTTT.

This clone was recorded once. CDR3 sequence (DNA): TGTGCCAGCAGCCTTTCCAGGGCAGATACGCAGTATTTT. It encodes CASSLSRADTQYF. V and J are TRBV7-2 and TRBJ2-3; tentative D call: TRBD1 (5 bases). Germline V gene sequence: CDR1 SGHTA, CDR2 FQGNSA. V dropped 5 bases and J dropped 4 bases, with 10 bases sitting between them. This CDR3 comprises 13 residues.

This clone was observed a few times. The rearrangement joins TRBV12-3 or TRBV12-4 to TRBJ2-2; no clear D. The V end lost 3 bases, the J end lost 6 bases, and 5 bases lay between the germline ends. This CDR3 comprises 12 residues. CDR3 loop: CASSFSAGELFF. The CDR3 nucleotides are TGTGCCAGCAGTTTTTCGGCCGGGGAGCTGTTTTTT.

This clone was counted a few times. This chain links TRBV6-1 with TRBJ2-5; no reliable D call. CDR1 and CDR2 from the germline V gene are MNHNS and SASEGT. Trimming shortened V by 2 bases and J by 2 bases, and 6 bases separated the two germline ends. This CDR3 has 13 amino acids. The CDR3 region has the DNA TGTGCCAGCAGTGAAAGATGGCAAGAGACCCAGTACTTC. Encoded protein: CASSERWQETQYF.

The chain recombines TRBV4-1 with TRBJ1-2, with 8 bases matching TRBD1. The CDR3 is 16 residues long. CDR1 MGHRA and CDR2 YSYEKL come from the germline V gene. Unmatched junction bases numbered 7, after V lost 0 bases and J lost 4 bases. The CDR3 nucleotides read TGCGCCAGCAGCCAAGAAGCTTACGGACAGGGCTATGGCTACACCTTC. This translates into CASSQEAYGQGYGYTF.